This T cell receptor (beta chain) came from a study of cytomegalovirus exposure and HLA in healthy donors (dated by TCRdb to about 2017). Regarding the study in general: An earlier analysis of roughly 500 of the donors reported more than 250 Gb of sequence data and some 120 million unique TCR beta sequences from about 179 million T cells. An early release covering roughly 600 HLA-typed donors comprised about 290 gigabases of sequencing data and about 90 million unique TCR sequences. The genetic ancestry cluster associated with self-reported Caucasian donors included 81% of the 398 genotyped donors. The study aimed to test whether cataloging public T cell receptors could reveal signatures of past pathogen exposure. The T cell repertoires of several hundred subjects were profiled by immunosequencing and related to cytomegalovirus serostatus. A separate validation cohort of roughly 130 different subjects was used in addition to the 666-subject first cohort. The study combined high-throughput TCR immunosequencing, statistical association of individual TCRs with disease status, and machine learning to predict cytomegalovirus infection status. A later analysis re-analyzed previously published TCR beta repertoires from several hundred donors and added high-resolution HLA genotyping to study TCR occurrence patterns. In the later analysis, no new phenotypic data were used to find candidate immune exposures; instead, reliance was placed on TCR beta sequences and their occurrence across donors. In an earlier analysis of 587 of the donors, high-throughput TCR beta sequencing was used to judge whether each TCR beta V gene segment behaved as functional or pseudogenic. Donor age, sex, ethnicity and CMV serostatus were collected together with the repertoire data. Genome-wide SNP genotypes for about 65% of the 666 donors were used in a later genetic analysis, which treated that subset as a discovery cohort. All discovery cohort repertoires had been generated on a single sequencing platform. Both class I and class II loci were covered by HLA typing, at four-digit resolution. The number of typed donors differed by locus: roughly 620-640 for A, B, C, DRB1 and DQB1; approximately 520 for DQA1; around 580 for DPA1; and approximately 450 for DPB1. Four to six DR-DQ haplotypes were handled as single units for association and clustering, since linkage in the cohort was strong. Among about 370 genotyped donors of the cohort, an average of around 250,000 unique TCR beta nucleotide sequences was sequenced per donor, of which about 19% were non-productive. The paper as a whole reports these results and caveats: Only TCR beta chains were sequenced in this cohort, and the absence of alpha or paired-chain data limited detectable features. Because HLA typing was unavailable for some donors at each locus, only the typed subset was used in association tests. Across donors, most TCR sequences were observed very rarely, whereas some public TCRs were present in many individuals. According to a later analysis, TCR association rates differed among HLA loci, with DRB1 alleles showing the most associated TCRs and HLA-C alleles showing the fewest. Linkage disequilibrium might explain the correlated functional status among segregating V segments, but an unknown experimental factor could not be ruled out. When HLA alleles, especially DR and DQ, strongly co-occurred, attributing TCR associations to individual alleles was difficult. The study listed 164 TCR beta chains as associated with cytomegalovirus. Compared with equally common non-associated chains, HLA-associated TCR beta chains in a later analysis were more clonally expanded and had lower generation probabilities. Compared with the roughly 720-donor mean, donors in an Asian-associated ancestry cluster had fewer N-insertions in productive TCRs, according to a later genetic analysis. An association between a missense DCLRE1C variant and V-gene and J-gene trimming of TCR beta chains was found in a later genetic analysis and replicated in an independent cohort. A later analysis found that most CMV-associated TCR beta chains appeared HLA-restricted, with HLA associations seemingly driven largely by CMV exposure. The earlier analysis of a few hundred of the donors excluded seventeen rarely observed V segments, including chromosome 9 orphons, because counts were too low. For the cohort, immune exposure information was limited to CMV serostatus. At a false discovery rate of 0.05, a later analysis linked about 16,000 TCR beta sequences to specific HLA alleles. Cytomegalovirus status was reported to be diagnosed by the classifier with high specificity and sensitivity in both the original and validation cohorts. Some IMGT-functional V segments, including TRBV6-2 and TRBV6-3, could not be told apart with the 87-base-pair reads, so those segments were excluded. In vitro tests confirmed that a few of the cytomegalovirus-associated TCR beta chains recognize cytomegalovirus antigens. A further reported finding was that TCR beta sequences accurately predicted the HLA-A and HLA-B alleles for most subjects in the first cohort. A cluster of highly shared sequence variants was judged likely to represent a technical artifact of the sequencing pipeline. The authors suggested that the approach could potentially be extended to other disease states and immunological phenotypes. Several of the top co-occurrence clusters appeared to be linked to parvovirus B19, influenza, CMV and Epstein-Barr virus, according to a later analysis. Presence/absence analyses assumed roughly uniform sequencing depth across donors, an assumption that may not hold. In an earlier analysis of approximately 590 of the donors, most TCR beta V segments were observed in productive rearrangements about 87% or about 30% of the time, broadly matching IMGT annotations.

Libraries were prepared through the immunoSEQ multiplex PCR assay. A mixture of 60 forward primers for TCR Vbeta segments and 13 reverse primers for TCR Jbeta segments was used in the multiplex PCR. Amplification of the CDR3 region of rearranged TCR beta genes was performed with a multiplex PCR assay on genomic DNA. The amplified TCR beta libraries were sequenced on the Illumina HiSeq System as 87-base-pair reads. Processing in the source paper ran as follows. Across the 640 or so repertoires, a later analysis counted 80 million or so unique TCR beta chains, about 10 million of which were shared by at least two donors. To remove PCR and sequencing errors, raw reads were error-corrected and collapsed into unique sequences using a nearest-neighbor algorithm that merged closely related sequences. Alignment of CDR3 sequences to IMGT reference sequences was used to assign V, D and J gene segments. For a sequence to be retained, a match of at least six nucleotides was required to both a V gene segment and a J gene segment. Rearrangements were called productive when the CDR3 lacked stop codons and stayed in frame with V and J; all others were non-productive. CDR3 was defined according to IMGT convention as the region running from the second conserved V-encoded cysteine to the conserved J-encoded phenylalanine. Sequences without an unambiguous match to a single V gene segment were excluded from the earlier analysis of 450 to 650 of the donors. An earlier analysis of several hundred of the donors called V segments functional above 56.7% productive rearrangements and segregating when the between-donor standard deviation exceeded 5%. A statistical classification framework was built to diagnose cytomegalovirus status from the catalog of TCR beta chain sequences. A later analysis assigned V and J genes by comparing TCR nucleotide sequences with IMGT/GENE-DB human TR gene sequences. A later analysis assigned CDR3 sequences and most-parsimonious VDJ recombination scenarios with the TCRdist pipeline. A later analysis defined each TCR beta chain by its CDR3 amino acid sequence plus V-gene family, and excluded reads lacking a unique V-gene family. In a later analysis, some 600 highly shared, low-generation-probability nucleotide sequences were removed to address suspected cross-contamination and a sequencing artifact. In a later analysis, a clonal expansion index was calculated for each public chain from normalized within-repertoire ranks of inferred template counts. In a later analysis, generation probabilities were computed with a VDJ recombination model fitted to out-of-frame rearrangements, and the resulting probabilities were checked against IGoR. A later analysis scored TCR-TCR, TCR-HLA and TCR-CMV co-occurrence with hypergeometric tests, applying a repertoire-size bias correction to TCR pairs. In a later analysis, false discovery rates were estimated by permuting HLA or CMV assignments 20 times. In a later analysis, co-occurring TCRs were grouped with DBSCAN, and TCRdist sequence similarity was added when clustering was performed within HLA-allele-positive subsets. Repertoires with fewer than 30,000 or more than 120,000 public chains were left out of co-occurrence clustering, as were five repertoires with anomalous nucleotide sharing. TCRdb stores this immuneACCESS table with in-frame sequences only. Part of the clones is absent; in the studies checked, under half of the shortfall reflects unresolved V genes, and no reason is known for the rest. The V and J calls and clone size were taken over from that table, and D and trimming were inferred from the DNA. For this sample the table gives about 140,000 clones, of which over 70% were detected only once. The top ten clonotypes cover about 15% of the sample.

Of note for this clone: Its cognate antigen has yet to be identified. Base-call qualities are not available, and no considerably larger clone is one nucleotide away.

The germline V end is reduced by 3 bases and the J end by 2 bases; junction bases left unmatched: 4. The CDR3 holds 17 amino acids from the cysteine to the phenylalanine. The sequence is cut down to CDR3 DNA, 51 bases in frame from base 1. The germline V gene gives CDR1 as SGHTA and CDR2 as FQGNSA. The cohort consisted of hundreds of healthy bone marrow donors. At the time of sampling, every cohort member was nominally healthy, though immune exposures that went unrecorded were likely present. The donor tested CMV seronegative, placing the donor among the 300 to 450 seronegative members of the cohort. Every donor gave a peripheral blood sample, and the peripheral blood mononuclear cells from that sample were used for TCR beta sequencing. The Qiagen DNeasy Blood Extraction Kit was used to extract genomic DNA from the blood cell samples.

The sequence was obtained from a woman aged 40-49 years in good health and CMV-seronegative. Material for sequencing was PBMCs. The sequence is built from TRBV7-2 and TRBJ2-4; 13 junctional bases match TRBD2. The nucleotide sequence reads TGTGCCAGCAGCTTTGGACTAGCGGGAGAAACCAAAAACATTCAGTACTTC. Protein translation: CASSFGLAGETKNIQYF.